Listed below are T cell receptor beta chains from one sample, sequenced in a study of monozygotic twins with inflammatory bowel disease. TCRdb re-called the 5' RACE reads and shows each CDR3 protein once, DNA omitted. This repertoire includes approximately 150,000 distinct CDR3 sequences. The sample taken for sequencing was blood. These receptors were collected from a human donor with ulcerative colitis or Crohn's disease, or a healthy co-twin of an affected twin (not recorded which). Each CDR3 is given with its conserved first and last residue.

j_call,v_call,cdr3_aa
TRBJ2-5,TRBV19,CASSIPGTSGQETQYF
TRBJ1-2,TRBV4-3,CASSQDKMTGVGYTF
TRBJ2-2,TRBV20-1,CSARDGWGNTGELFF
TRBJ2-2,TRBV7-2,CASSSLLTGYTGELFF
TRBJ2-7,TRBV19,CASSPGGPLYEQYF
TRBJ2-4,TRBV3-1,CASSQGSGTAHKNIQYF
TRBJ2-4,TRBV20-1,CSARSGEGGTKNIQYF
TRBJ2-3,TRBV28,CASNLQGASGADTQYF
TRBJ2-1,TRBV5-1,CASSGSGPNEQLF
TRBJ1-2,TRBV11-2,CASSSGTGGSYGYTF
TRBJ1-1,TRBV4-3,CASSQDGFYTEAFF
TRBJ2-2,TRBV29-1,CSVRVREYTGELFF
TRBJ2-5,TRBV15,CATSMGQQETQYF
TRBJ2-1,TRBV12-3/TRBV12-4,CASRPRGSSPRGFF
TRBJ2-3,TRBV20-1,CSARNRTSGFTDTQYF
TRBJ2-4,TRBV28,CASMGGGKNIQYF
TRBJ2-3,TRBV4-2,CASSQVGGASTDTQYF
TRBJ1-1,TRBV7-2,CASSFVWEGTEAFF
TRBJ1-1,TRBV18,CASSLGLSIGTEAFF
TRBJ2-1,TRBV11-1,CASSLVTSGGKNEQFF
TRBJ2-2,TRBV29-1,CSVVSPGQPNTGELFF
TRBJ1-2,TRBV6-5,CASSYSQVLRANYGYTF
TRBJ2-1,TRBV5-5,CASSLVMSSYNEQFF
TRBJ2-3,TRBV18,CASSPLQSTDTQYF
TRBJ2-5,TRBV6-5,CASSYNPEQQETQYF
TRBJ2-5,TRBV28,CASSLTSGGRETQYF
TRBJ1-1,TRBV20-1,CSALRGSKGVEAFF
TRBJ1-2,TRBV19,CASSLTMEGDYTF
TRBJ2-1,TRBV5-4,CASSLELAGDNEQFF
TRBJ1-3,TRBV6-5,CASSWGNRQSSGNTIYF
TRBJ1-3,TRBV12-3/TRBV12-4,CASSLWGAGNTIYF
TRBJ2-7,TRBV5-6,CASSSTVYEQYF
TRBJ1-1,TRBV7-2,CASTRPPSGAAEAFF
TRBJ2-3,TRBV20-1,CSASEGFTDTQYF
TRBJ1-1,TRBV27,CASSFQGDGTEAFF
TRBJ2-7,TRBV6-2/TRBV6-3,CASSYFLGGPWSSYEQYF
TRBJ2-3,TRBV20-1,CSASVGASTDTQYF
TRBJ2-5,TRBV20-1,CSAKLPGLAGGQAQYF
TRBJ2-7,TRBV5-4,CASSLKGAYEQYF
TRBJ1-1,TRBV9,CASSVVYGVEAFF
TRBJ2-7,TRBV12-3/TRBV12-4,CASSLLSGAYEQYF